Listed below are T cell receptor beta chains from one sample, sequenced in a study of blood T cell repertoires in COVID-19. The data were produced by immunoSEQ multiplex PCR, yet TCRdb's version contains in-frame clones alone and is incomplete. There are over 85,000 clones in the sample; approximately 68% occur only once, and over 6% lies in the top ten. The sequenced sample was peripheral blood. These receptors came from an older woman with acute or convalescent COVID-19. The CDR3 runs from the conserved cysteine through the conserved F or W. Fields, in order: D gene, J gene, clone size, V gene, CDR3 protein, CDR3 DNA. The D gene is left open where the match is weak. Clone size, where shown, is once, few, many, or a class for clones that have expanded.

>-|TRBJ2-1|-|TRBV28
CASIQSGTSPYNEQFF
TGTGCCAGCATTCAATCCGGGACATCACCTTACAATGAGCAGTTCTTC
>TRBD1|TRBJ2-7|-|TRBV5-1
CASSAAGTGAYEQYF
TGCGCCAGCAGCGCAGCCGGGACAGGGGCCTACGAGCAGTACTTC
>-|TRBJ1-6|-|TRBV7-2
CASSFGDSAPLHF
TGTGCCAGCAGCTTCGGGGACTCGGCACCCCTCCACTTT
>-|TRBJ2-7|-|TRBV29-1
CSVPGTFGYEQYF
TGCAGCGTTCCAGGAACTTTTGGCTACGAGCAGTACTTC
>-|TRBJ1-5|few|TRBV10-3
CAISDLTDQPQHF
TGTGCCATCAGTGACCTGACAGATCAGCCCCAGCATTTT
>-|TRBJ2-2|-|TRBV28
CASTARATGELFF
TGTGCCAGCACGGCCAGGGCTACCGGGGAGCTGTTTTTT
>TRBD2|TRBJ2-7|-|TRBV5-1
CASSPEPSGGAYEQYF
TGCGCCAGCAGCCCAGAGCCCAGCGGGGGAGCCTACGAGCAGTACTTC
>TRBD1|TRBJ2-5|-|TRBV5-1
CASSLATGGYETQYF
TGCGCCAGCAGCTTGGCAACAGGGGGCTATGAGACCCAGTACTTC
>TRBD1|TRBJ1-1|few|TRBV2
CASTKQGAAEAFF
TGTGCCAGCACCAAACAGGGGGCGGCTGAAGCTTTCTTT
>-|TRBJ1-1|-|TRBV15
CATSRGVNTEAFF
TGTGCCACCTCCCGGGGTGTCAACACTGAAGCTTTCTTT
>TRBD1|TRBJ2-5|-|TRBV2
CASNRDRVETQYF
TGTGCCAGCAACCGGGACAGGGTGGAGACCCAGTACTTC
>-|TRBJ1-4|-|TRBV11-2
CASSSRGYNEKLFF
TGTGCCAGCAGCTCTAGGGGGTATAATGAAAAACTGTTTTTT
>-|TRBJ2-2|-|TRBV11-2
CASSSQRTGELFF
TGTGCCAGCAGCTCCCAGAGGACCGGGGAGCTGTTTTTT
>-|TRBJ1-3|-|TRBV7-2
CASSPTISGNTIYF
TGTGCCAGCAGCCCGACTATCTCTGGAAACACCATATATTTT